The clone carrying this T cell receptor beta chain has just one count. The data were taken from a study of regulatory T cells in long-lasting Graves disease. Germline V gene data show CDR1 as KGHSH and CDR2 as LQKENI. The ends were cut back, 3 bases at V and 0 bases at J, with 6 bases in the middle. The CDR3 has 13 residues. Time point reported: persistent/refractory GD, antithyroid drugs over 5 years with positive TRAb. PBMC-extracted RNA yielded the TCR library. Guidelines of the American Thyroid Association were used to diagnose Graves' disease. An endocrinology department in Xi'an, China, supplied the patients. Arm-PCR of CDR3 regions and iRepertoire HTBI primers were the basis on which TCR beta libraries were built. TCRdb recomputed calls from the multiplex PCR reads with MiXCR, one row per CDR3 protein. The sample includes around 460,000 distinct CDR3 sequences, 22% seen only once; the top ten take about an eighth.

The sequence was collected from a female donor with Graves disease. V is TRBV18 and J is TRBJ2-7; no clear D. Sequenced material: peripheral blood mononuclear cells (PBMCs), taken when the disease was refractory, from a patient treated with antithyroid drugs. CDR3 in DNA: TGTGCCAGCTCACCCGACACCTCCTACGAGCAGTACTTC. Translating it yields CASSPDTSYEQYF.